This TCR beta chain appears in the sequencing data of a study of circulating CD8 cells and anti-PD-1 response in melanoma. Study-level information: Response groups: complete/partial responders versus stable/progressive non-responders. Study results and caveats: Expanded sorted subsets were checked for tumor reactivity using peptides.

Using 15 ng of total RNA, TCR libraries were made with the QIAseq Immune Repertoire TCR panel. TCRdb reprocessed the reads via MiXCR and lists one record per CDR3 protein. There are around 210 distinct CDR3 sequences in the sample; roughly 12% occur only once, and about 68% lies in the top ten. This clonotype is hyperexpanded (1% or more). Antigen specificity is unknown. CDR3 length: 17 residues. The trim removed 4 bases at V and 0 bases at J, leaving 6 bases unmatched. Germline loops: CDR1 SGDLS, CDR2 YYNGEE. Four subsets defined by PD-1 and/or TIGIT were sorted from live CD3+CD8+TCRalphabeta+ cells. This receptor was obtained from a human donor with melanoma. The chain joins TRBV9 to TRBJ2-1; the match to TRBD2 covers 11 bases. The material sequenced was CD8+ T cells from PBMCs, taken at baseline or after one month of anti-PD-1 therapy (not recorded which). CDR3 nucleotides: TGTGCCAGCAGCAGAACCGGGACTAGCGGCTCCTACAATGAGCAGTTCTTC. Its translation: CASSRTGTSGSYNEQFF.